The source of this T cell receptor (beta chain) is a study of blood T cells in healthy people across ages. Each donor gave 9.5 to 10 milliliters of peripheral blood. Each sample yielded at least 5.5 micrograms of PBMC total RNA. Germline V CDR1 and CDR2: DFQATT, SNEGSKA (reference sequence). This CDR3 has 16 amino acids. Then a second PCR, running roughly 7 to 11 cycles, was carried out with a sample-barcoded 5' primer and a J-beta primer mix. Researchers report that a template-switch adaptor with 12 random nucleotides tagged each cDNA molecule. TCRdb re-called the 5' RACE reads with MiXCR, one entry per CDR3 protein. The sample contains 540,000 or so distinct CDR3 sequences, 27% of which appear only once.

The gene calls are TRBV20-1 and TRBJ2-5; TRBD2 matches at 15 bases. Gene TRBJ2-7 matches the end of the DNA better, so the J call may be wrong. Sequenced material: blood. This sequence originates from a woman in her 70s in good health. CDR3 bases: TGCAGTGCCAGTGGGACTAGCGGGGGGCGGGGAGACGAGCAGTACTTC. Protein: CSASGTSGGRGDEQYF.